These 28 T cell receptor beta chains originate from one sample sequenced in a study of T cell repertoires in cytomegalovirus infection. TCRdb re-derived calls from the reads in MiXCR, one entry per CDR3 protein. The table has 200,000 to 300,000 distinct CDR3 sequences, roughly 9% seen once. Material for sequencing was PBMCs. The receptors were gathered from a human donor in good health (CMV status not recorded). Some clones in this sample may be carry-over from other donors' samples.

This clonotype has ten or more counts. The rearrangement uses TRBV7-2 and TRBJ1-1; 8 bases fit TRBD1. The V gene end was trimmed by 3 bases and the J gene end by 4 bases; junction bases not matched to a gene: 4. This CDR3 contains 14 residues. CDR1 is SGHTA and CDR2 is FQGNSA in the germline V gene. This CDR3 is CASSFPTGATEAFF. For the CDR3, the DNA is TGTGCCAGCAGCTTCCCGACAGGGGCCACTGAAGCTTTCTTT.

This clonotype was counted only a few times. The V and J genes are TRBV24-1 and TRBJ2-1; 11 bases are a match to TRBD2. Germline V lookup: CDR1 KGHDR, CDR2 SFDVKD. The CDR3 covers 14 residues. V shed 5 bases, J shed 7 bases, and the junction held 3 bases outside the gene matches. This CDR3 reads CATSASSGRNEQFF. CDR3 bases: TGTGCCACCAGTGCGTCTAGCGGGAGGAATGAGCAGTTCTTC.

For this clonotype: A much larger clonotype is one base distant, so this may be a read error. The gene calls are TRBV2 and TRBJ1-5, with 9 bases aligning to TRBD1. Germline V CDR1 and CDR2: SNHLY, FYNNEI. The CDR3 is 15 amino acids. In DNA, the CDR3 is TGTGCCGGCAGTGAAGTTGACAGGGGGTACCAGCCCCAGCATTTT. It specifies CAGSEVDRGYQPQHF.

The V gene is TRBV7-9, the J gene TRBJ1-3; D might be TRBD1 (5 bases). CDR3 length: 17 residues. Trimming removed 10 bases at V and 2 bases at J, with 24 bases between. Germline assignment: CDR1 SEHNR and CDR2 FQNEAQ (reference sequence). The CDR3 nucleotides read TGTGCCATCGAGACCCCGGCGGGAGGCAGGGCTGGAAACACCATATATTTT. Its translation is CAIETPAGGRAGNTIYF.

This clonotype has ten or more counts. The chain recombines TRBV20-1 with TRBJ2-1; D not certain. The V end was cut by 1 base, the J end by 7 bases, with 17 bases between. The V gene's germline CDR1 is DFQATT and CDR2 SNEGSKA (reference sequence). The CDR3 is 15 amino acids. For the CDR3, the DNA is TGCAGTGCTAGAGTCGGCGCGGTGAATCTTAATGAGCAGTTCTTC. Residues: CSARVGAVNLNEQFF.

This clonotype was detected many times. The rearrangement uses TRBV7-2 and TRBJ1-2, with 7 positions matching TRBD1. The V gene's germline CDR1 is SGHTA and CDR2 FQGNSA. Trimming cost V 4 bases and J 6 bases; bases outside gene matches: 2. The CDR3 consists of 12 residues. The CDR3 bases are TGTGCCAGCAGCTACAGGGGAGATGGCTACACCTTC. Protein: CASSYRGDGYTF.

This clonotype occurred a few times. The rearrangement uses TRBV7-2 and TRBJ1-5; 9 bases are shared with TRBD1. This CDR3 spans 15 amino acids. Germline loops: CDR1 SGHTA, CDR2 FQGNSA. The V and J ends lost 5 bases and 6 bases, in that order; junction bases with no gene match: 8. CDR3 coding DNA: TGTGCCAGCAGCGAGGGACAGGGAGGTCGTCAGCCCCAGCATTTT. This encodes CASSEGQGGRQPQHF.

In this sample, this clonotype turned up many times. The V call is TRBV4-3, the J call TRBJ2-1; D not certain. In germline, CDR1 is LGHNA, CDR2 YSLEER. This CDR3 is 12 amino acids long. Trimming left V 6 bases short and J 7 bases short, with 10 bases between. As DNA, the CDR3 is TGCGCCAGCAGTGCGCGGATGAATGAGCAGTTCTTC. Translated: CASSARMNEQFF.

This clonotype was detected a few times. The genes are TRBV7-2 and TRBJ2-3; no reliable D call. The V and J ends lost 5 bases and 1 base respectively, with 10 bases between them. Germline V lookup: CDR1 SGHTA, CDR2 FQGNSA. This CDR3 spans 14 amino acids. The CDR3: CASSPTRGTDTQYF. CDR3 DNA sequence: TGTGCCAGCAGCCCCACCCGCGGCACAGATACGCAGTATTTT.

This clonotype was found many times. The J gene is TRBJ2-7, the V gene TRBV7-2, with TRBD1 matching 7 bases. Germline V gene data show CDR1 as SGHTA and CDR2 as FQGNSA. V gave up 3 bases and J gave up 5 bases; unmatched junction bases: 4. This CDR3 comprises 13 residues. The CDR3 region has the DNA TGTGCCAGCAGCTTCAGGGGGAGTGACGAGCAGTACTTC. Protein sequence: CASSFRGSDEQYF.

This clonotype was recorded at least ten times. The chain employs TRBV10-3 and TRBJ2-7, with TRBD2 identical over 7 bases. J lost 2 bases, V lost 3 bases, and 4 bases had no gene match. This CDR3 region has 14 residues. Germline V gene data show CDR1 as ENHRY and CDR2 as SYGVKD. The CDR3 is CAISDPGLTYEQYF. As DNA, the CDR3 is TGTGCCATCAGTGATCCGGGACTAACCTACGAGCAGTACTTC.

The CDR3 DNA reads as TGTGCCAGCAGCGTTATACCCATGGGGGGCAGGTTTAATGAGCAGTTCTTC. As protein: CASSVIPMGGRFNEQFF. The chain recombines TRBV28 with TRBJ2-1; tentatively, D is TRBD1 or TRBD2 (6 bases each). V was cut by 6 bases and J by 7 bases, with 25 bases left in between. This CDR3 has 17 amino acids. Germline-derived CDR1 and CDR2 are MDHEN and SYDVKM.

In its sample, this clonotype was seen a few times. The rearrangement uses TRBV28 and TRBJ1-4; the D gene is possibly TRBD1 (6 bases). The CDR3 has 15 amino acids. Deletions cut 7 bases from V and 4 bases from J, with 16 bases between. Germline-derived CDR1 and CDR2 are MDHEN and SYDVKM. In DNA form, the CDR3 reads TGTGCCAGCACAGGGGTTGGGTTGGGTAATGAAAAACTGTTTTTT. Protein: CASTGVGLGNEKLFF.

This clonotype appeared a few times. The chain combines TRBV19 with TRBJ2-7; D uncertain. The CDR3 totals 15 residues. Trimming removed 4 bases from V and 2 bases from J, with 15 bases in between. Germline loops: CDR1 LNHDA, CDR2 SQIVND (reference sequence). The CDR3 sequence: CASSTDPNKAYEQYF. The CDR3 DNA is TGTGCCAGTAGTACCGATCCCAATAAAGCCTACGAGCAGTACTTC.

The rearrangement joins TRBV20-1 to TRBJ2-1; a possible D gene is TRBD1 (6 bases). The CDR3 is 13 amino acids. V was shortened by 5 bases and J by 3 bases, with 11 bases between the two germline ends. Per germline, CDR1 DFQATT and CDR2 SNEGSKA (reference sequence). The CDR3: CSAWQGRYNEQFF. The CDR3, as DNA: TGCAGTGCTTGGCAGGGGCGCTACAATGAGCAGTTCTTC.

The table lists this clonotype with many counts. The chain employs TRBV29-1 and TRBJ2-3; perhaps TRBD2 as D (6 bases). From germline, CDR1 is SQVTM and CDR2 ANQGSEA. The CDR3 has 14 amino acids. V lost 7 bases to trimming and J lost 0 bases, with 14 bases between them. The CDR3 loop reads CSAQVGTSTDTQYF. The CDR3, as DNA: TGCAGCGCACAGGTGGGGACTAGCACAGATACGCAGTATTTT.

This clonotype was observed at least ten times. CDR3 DNA sequence: TGTGCCAGCAGCTTAGCATCAGGGGCATCCTACAATGAGCAGTTCTTC. This sequence encodes CASSLASGASYNEQFF. V usage is TRBV7-6 and J usage is TRBJ2-1; the D gene is possibly TRBD1 (6 bases). V was trimmed by 0 bases and J by 1 base, leaving 10 bases between them. This CDR3 is 16 amino acids long. Germline assignment: CDR1 SGHVS and CDR2 FNYEAQ.

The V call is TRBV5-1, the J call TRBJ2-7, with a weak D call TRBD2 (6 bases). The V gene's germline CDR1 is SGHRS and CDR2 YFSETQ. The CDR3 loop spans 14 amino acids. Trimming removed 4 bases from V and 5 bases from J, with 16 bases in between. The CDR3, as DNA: TGCGCCAGCAGCCAGTCTAGCGATCCTAACGAGCAGTACTTC. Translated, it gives CASSQSSDPNEQYF.

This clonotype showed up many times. CDR3 amino acids: CASSLGPGLVDNEQFF. CDR3 sequence (DNA): TGTGCCAGCAGCTTAGGGCCGGGACTAGTTGACAATGAGCAGTTCTTC. This chain joins TRBV7-6 and TRBJ2-1, with 8 nucleotides matching TRBD2. In germline, CDR1 is SGHVS, CDR2 FNYEAQ. The CDR3 covers 16 residues. V dropped 1 base and J dropped 5; count of bases not matched to a gene: 7.

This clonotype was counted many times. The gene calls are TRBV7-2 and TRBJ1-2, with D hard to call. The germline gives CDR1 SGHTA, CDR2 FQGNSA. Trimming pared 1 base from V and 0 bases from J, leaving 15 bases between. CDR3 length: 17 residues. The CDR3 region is CASSLGSTAPANYGYTF. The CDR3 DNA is TGTGCCAGCAGCTTAGGGAGTACGGCACCCGCTAACTATGGCTACACCTTC.

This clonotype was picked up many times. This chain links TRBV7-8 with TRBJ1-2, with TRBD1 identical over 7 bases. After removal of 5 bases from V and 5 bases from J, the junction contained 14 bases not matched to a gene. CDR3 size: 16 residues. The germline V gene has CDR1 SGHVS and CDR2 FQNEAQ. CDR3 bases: TGTGCCAGCAGCCTCCGCGGGGGGACAGAGTCGTATGGCTACACCTTC. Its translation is CASSLRGGTESYGYTF.

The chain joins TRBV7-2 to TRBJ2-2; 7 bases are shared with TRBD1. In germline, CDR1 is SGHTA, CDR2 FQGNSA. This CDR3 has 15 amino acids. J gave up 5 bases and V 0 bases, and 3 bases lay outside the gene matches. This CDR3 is CASSLAPRGTGELFF. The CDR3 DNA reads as TGTGCCAGCAGCTTAGCCCCCAGGGGGACCGGGGAGCTGTTTTTT.

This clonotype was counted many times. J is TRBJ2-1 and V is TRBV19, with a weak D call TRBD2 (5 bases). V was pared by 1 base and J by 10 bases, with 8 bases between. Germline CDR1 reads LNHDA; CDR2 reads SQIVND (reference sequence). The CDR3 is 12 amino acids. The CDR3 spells CASSIAGNEQFF. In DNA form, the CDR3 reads TGTGCCAGTAGTATAGCCGGGAACGAGCAGTTCTTC.

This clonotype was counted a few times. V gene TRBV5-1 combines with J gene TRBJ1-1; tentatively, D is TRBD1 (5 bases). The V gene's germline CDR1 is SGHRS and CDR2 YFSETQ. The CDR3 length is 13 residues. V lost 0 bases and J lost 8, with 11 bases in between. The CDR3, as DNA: TGCGCCAGCAGCTTGGCCGTGGCAGGGGAAGCTTTCTTT. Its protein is CASSLAVAGEAFF.

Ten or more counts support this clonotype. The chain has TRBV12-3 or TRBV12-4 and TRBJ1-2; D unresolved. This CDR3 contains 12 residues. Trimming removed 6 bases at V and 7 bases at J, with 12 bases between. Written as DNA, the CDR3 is TGTGCCAGCAGCCCCTCGGCGGGTGGCTACACCTTC. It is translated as CASSPSAGGYTF.

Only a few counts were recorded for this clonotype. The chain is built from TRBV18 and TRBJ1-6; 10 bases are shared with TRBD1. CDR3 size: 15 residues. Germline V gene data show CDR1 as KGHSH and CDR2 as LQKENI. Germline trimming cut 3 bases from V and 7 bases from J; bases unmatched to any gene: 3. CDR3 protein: CASSPTGQGNSPLHF. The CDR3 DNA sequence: TGTGCCAGCTCACCGACGGGACAGGGGAATTCACCCCTCCACTTT.

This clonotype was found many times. CDR3 nucleotides: TGTGCCAGCAGCCTAGGACTAGCGGGATCGAATGAGCAGTTCTTC. Amino acids: CASSLGLAGSNEQFF. The chain links TRBV7-8 to TRBJ2-1, with 12 positions matching TRBD2. Germline trimming cut 5 bases from V and 7 bases from J; bases unmatched to any gene: 6. CDR3 length equals 15 residues. Germline loops: CDR1 SGHVS, CDR2 FQNEAQ.

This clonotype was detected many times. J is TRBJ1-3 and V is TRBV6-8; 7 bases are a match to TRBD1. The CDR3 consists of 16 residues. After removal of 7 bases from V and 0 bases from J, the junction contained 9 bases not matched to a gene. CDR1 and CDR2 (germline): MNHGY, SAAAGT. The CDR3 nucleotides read TGTGCCAGCACCAGGGGGAAATCTAACTCTGGAAACACCATATATTTT. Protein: CASTRGKSNSGNTIYF.